Shown below are 15 T cell receptor beta chains from a single sample sequenced in a study of beta chain features in type 1 diabetes. Study-wide points: Moderate yet significant TCRB CDR3 shortening was seen in Type 1 diabetes patients in all four CD4+ subsets.

Expressed TCRB transcripts were sequenced because the entire RNA isolate underwent reverse transcription. Data came from immunoSEQ multiplex PCR; TCRdb stores just in-frame clones and leaves some out. The sample records about 160,000 clones, approximately 9% being singletons. Antigens of these TCRs are unknown. The material sequenced was central memory CD4+ T cells from blood. The receptor source for this set is a woman under 30 with type 1 diabetes.

The chain couples TRBV9 to TRBJ2-5; D ambiguous. V gave up 0 bases and J gave up 1 base, with 13 bases separating them. The V gene's germline CDR1 is SGDLS and CDR2 YYNGEE. CDR3 length: 16 amino acids. CDR3 loop: CASSVGLRATQETQYF. CDR3 nucleotide sequence: TGTGCCAGCAGCGTAGGACTCAGAGCTACCCAAGAGACCCAGTACTTC.

This clone occurred a few times. The chain couples TRBV7-9 to TRBJ1-5, with 9 bases lining up with TRBD1. The CDR3 consists of 13 residues. CDR1 is SEHNR, CDR2 FQNEAQ, per germline (reference sequence). V lost 8 bases and J lost 6; bases outside the gene matches: 5. In nucleotides, the CDR3 is TGTGCCAGCGCACAGGGGGCTGGTCAGCCCCAGCATTTT. Amino acids: CASAQGAGQPQHF.

This clone occurred a few times. The rearrangement links TRBV7-2 to TRBJ2-5; 8 positions match TRBD2. Looked up from germline, CDR1 is SGHTA and CDR2 is FQGNSA. The CDR3 runs 16 residues. V lost 1 base to trimming and J lost 2 bases; unmatched junction nucleotides: 6. The CDR3 reads CASSLEGRGVQETQYF. The DNA for the CDR3 is TGTGCCAGCAGCTTAGAAGGGCGGGGGGTTCAAGAGACCCAGTACTTC.

This clone has only a few counts. The chain employs TRBV5-1 and TRBJ2-7; 10 positions match TRBD2. CDR1 SGHRS and CDR2 YFSETQ come from the germline V gene. With V trimmed by 2 bases and J by 5 bases, 10 bases remained unmatched. CDR3 length equals 16 residues. CDR3 sequence reads: CASSLLASGSRDEQYF. The CDR3 DNA follows: TGCGCCAGCAGCTTATTGGCTAGCGGGAGTAGGGACGAGCAGTACTTC.

The count of this clone is one. The chain carries TRBV5-6 and TRBJ2-3; D perhaps matches TRBD2 (6 bases). V shed 1 base and J shed 1 base, with 10 bases lying between them. This CDR3 has 15 amino acids. Per the germline V gene, CDR1 is SGHDT and CDR2 is YYEEEE. CDR3 region: CASSLYSGRTDTQYF. The CDR3 DNA is TGTGCCAGCAGCTTGTATAGCGGACGCACAGATACGCAGTATTTT.

This clone was observed at least ten times. The J gene is TRBJ1-2, the V gene TRBV7-2, with D possibly matching TRBD1 (6 bases). V was trimmed by 5 bases and J by 2 bases, leaving 6 bases between them. CDR1 and CDR2 (germline): SGHTA, FQGNSA. The CDR3 covers 12 residues. CDR3 sequence: CASSTGNYGYTF. In DNA form, the CDR3 reads TGTGCCAGCAGCACAGGGAACTATGGCTACACCTTC.

This clone was seen just once. The chain links TRBV28 to TRBJ2-7; maybe TRBD2 (6 bases). Trimming took 7 bases from V and 3 from J, leaving 13 bases between them. CDR3 length: 13 residues. Germline assignment: CDR1 MDHEN and CDR2 SYDVKM. CDR3 sequence reads: CASKGTPRYEQYF. CDR3 DNA sequence: TGTGCCAGCAAAGGGACTCCACGCTACGAGCAGTACTTC.

This clone appeared a few times. This chain joins TRBV7-2 and TRBJ1-4; D remains ambiguous. Trimming took 2 bases from V and 0 from J, leaving 4 bases between them. The germline V gene encodes CDR1 SGHTA and CDR2 FQGNSA. The CDR3 runs to 14 residues. CDR3 loop: CASSLSATNEKLFF. CDR3 nucleotide sequence: TGTGCCAGCAGCTTATCCGCAACTAATGAAAAACTGTTTTTT.

This clone came up many times. The rearrangement uses TRBV23-1 and TRBJ1-1, with 8 bases that match TRBD1. TRBV23-1 has ORF status, its function being uncertain. The CDR3 has 15 residues. V gave up 6 bases and J gave up 8 bases; unmatched junction bases: 14. DNA for the CDR3: TGCGCCAGCAGAGTTCAGGGGGCGGGAACTGCCGAAGCTTTCTTT. Protein: CASRVQGAGTAEAFF.

V gene TRBV29-1 combines with J gene TRBJ1-6; 8 nucleotides agree with TRBD1. The CDR3 length is 13 residues. Germline lookup yields CDR1 SQVTM and CDR2 ANQGSEA. The trim removed 2 bases at V and 11 bases at J, leaving 5 bases unmatched. The CDR3 nucleotides are TGCAGCGTTGAAAGGGACAGGTTTGCACCCCTCCACTTT. Its translation: CSVERDRFAPLHF.

The chain uses TRBV7-2 and TRBJ2-5; 7 nucleotides align to TRBD1. Looked up from germline, CDR1 is SGHTA and CDR2 is FQGNSA. V lost 5 bases and J lost 2; bases outside the gene matches: 5. There are 14 residues in the CDR3. The CDR3 here is CASSPRTGQETQYF. The CDR3 nucleotides read TGTGCCAGCAGCCCCCGGACAGGTCAAGAGACCCAGTACTTC.

This clone was detected only a few times. V gene TRBV7-2 combines with J gene TRBJ2-1; 7 bases align to TRBD1. The CDR3 is 15 amino acids. With 1 base clipped from V and 4 bases from J, the junction kept 4 bases outside the gene matches. The germline gives CDR1 SGHTA, CDR2 FQGNSA. CDR3 protein: CASSLGQGDYNEQFF. The CDR3 nucleotides read TGTGCCAGCAGCTTAGGCCAGGGGGATTACAATGAGCAGTTCTTC.

The table lists this clone with a few counts. The chain combines TRBV5-6 with TRBJ1-5; no definite D call. Germline CDR1 is SGHDT and CDR2 is YYEEEE. The V end lost 4 bases, the J end lost 6 bases, and 17 bases lay between the germline ends. This CDR3 has 15 residues. In DNA, the CDR3 is TGTGCCAGCAGCCTGAGGTATAGCCGGAGTCAGCCCCAGCATTTT. Translated: CASSLRYSRSQPQHF.

This clone was seen a few times. The J gene is TRBJ1-6, the V gene TRBV7-2; 9 bases are shared with TRBD1. The CDR3 runs to 14 residues. Trimming removed 5 bases from V and 7 bases from J; junction bases left unmatched: 3. Germline V gives CDR1 SGHTA, CDR2 FQGNSA. For the CDR3, the DNA is TGTGCCAGCAGCCGGGACAGGGACAATTCACCCCTCCACTTT. As protein: CASSRDRDNSPLHF. Supplemented by reference TRBV7-2 and TRBJ1-6, the full variable domain reads GAGVSQSPSNKVTEKGKDVELRCDPISGHTALYWYRQSLGQGLEFLIYFQGNSAPDKSGLPSDRFSAERTGGSVSTLTIQRTQQEDSAVYLCASSRDRDNSPLHFGNGTRLTVT.

This clone showed up just a few times. The chain joins TRBV18 to TRBJ2-2; 9 bases map to TRBD1. Germline CDR1 reads KGHSH; CDR2 reads LQKENI. V was clipped by 3 bases and J by 7 bases; unmatched bases: 6. This CDR3 has 15 amino acids. CDR3 protein: CASSPGTGRDGELFF. The CDR3 coding sequence is TGTGCCAGCTCACCCGGGACAGGGCGAGACGGGGAGCTGTTTTTT.